Below are 9 T cell receptor beta chains sequenced from a single sample in a study of beta chain features in type 1 diabetes. The study reverse transcribed the entire isolated RNA, so it sequenced expressed TCRB transcripts. Libraries were prepared by immunoSEQ multiplex PCR; TCRdb keeps only in-frame clonotypes and omits some of them. The sample contains around 200,000 clones, 10% to 15% of which appear only once. Sequenced: central memory CD4+ T cells from blood. All receptors come from a woman between 18 and 29 years old in good health.

There are a few counts of this clone. The rearrangement joins TRBV28 to TRBJ2-1; 10 nucleotides line up with TRBD2. Losses at the gene ends were 5 bases for V and 1 base for J; bases not matched to a gene: 5. The CDR3 has 16 residues. Germline-derived CDR1 and CDR2 are MDHEN and SYDVKM. Written as DNA, the CDR3 is TGTGCCAGCAGTGCTAGCGGGAGTTCTTCCTACAATGAGCAGTTCTTC. The encoded protein is CASSASGSSSYNEQFF.

In this sample, this clone turned up a few times. The V call is TRBV7-2, the J call TRBJ2-4; 8 bases are a match to TRBD1. Germline trimming cut 5 bases from V and 7 bases from J; bases unmatched to any gene: 4. The CDR3 consists of 13 residues. Germline V gives CDR1 SGHTA, CDR2 FQGNSA. DNA for the CDR3: TGTGCCAGCAGCCCCAGACAGGGGAACATTCAGTACTTC. Translation gives CASSPRQGNIQYF.

J is TRBJ2-7 and V is TRBV2; 8 bases agree with TRBD2. From germline, CDR1 is SNHLY and CDR2 FYNNEI. V dropped 5 bases and J dropped 4; count of bases not matched to a gene: 7. The CDR3 covers 14 residues. Here the CDR3 DNA reads TGTGCCAGCAGTTCAGCGGGAGTGGGGTACGAGCAGTACTTC. Translation gives CASSSAGVGYEQYF. Full variable domain (rest looked up from reference TRBV2 and TRBJ2-7): EPEVTQTPSHQVTQMGQEVILRCVPISNHLYFYWYRQILGQKVEFLVSFYNNEISEKSEIFDDQFSVERPDGSNFTLKIRSTKLEDSAMYFCASSSAGVGYEQYFGPGTRLTVT.

A word on this clone: The CDR3 does not close with the conserved phenylalanine or tryptophan, likely indicating a read error. The DNA is left out, because the CDR3 cannot be placed on it with certainty; the CDR3 is given as TCRdb lists it. This rearrangement joins TRBV30 to TRBJ2-7; the DNA was not compared with TRBD2, the D call given in the table. The germline CDR1 and CDR2 sequences are GTSNPN and SVGIG (reference sequence). The CDR3 contains 8 residues when both ends are counted. CDR3 protein: CAWSPVRG.

The rearrangement uses TRBV15 and TRBJ2-5; 16 bases are shared with TRBD2. Germline CDR1 LNHNV, CDR2 YYDKDF (reference sequence). CDR3 length equals 19 residues. Trimming at V came to 2 bases and at J to 5 bases, leaving 11 bases not matched to a gene. CDR3 residues: CATSRTQGLAGGQSETQYF. The CDR3 region has the DNA TGTGCCACCAGCAGAACACAGGGACTAGCGGGAGGGCAATCCGAGACCCAGTACTTC.

The rearrangement joins TRBV10-3 to TRBJ1-4; the D gene is possibly TRBD1 (6 bases). CDR3 size: 13 residues. Germline V gene data show CDR1 as ENHRY and CDR2 as SYGVKD. Trimming cost V 5 bases and J 2 bases, with 6 bases left between them. This CDR3 is CAISQGTNEKLFF. The CDR3 coding sequence is TGTGCCATCAGTCAGGGGACTAATGAAAAACTGTTTTTT.

This clone was counted only a few times. The chain employs TRBV7-2 and TRBJ2-5; the match to TRBD2 covers 8 bases. Germline CDR1 is SGHTA and CDR2 is FQGNSA. The trim removed 6 bases at V and 2 bases at J, leaving 5 bases unmatched. The CDR3 is made up of 14 amino acids. The CDR3 DNA is TGTGCCAGCAGGGCTAGCGGGTGGCAAGAGACCCAGTACTTC. Residues: CASRASGWQETQYF. Together with reference TRBV7-2 and TRBJ2-5, the CDR3 gives the full variable domain: GAGVSQSPSNKVTEKGKDVELRCDPISGHTALYWYRQSLGQGLEFLIYFQGNSAPDKSGLPSDRFSAERTGGSVSTLTIQRTQQEDSAVYLCASRASGWQETQYFGPGTRLLVL.

This clone was seen only a few times. This sequence joins TRBV6-5 and TRBJ1-2; D ambiguous. Between the trimmed V and J ends, which lost 0 bases and 4 bases, there was a span of 9 bases. Germline V lookup: CDR1 MNHEY, CDR2 SVGAGI. CDR3 length: 14 residues. The CDR3 DNA reads as TGTGCCAGCAGTTACTCGAAGCGGGGCTATGGCTACACCTTC. It translates to CASSYSKRGYGYTF.

The chain's CDR3 is CASSSLGTSGYNEQFF. The CDR3 DNA follows: TGTGCCAGCAGTTCCCTCGGGACTAGCGGATACAATGAGCAGTTCTTC. This sequence joins TRBV6-6 and TRBJ2-1, with 11 nucleotides matching TRBD2. The germline V gene has CDR1 MNHNY and CDR2 SVGAGI (reference sequence). The CDR3 has 16 residues. J lost 4 bases, V lost 4 bases, and 6 bases had no gene match.